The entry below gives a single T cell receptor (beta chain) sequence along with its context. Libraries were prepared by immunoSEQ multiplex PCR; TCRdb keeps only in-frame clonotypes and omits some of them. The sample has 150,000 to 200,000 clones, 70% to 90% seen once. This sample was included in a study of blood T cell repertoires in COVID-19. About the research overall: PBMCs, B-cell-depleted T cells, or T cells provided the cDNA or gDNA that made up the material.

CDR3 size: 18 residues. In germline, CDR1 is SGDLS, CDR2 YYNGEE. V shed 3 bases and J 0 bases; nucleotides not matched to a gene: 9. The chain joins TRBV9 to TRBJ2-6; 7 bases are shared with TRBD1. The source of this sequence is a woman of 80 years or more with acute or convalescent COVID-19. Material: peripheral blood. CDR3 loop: CASSGNPGQHSGANVLTF. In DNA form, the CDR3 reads TGTGCCAGCAGCGGAAATCCGGGACAGCACTCTGGGGCCAACGTCCTGACTTTC.